A single sample is the source of the 28 T cell receptor beta chains below, sequenced in a study of cytomegalovirus exposure and HLA in healthy donors. Primers for the PCR totalled 60 Vbeta and 13 Jbeta. The protocol was immunoSEQ multiplex PCR, while the TCRdb copy is restricted to in-frame clones and leaves out a portion. The data show about 210,000 clones, with 82% seen just once and 6% held by the top ten. The sample was PBMCs. The receptors were gathered from a man in his forties in good health and CMV-seropositive.

The V call is TRBV5-1, the J call TRBJ2-5, with TRBD1 matching 8 bases. CDR1 and CDR2 from the germline V gene are SGHRS and YFSETQ. The CDR3 is 15 amino acids. V dropped 4 bases and J dropped 5; count of bases not matched to a gene: 10. The CDR3 protein is CASSQAGQGTETQYF. The CDR3 DNA reads as TGCGCCAGCAGCCAAGCAGGACAGGGTACGGAGACCCAGTACTTC.

The chain has TRBV29-1 and TRBJ1-2; perhaps TRBD1 as D (6 bases). V gave up 4 bases and J gave up 1 base, with 19 bases separating them. The CDR3 is made up of 16 amino acids. Germline CDR1 is SQVTM and CDR2 is ANQGSEA. The CDR3 here is CSVVGGSSTINYGYTF. The CDR3 nucleotides read TGCAGCGTTGTAGGGGGTAGTAGCACGATTAACTATGGCTACACCTTC.

The gene calls are TRBV29-1 and TRBJ2-3; D gene unclear. CDR3 length: 14 amino acids. Germline CDR1 SQVTM, CDR2 ANQGSEA. V lost 1 base and J lost 3, with 11 bases in between. The CDR3 protein is CSVEGLVETDTQYF. The CDR3 DNA sequence: TGCAGCGTTGAAGGTCTAGTCGAAACAGATACGCAGTATTTT.

J is TRBJ2-5 and V is TRBV19, with D perhaps matching TRBD2 (5 bases). There are 13 residues in the CDR3. Trimming removed 3 bases from V and 7 bases from J, with 12 bases in between. In germline, CDR1 is LNHDA, CDR2 SQIVND (reference sequence). In nucleotides, the CDR3 is TGTGCCAGTAGTATCGATGGGAGAGGGACCCAGTACTTC. Its translation is CASSIDGRGTQYF.

The CDR3 DNA reads as TGTGCCTGGGTTCAGGATAGCAATCAGCCCCAGCATTTT. Its translation is CAWVQDSNQPQHF. The chain employs TRBV30 and TRBJ1-5; D uncertain. Deletions cut 5 bases from V and 0 bases from J, with 8 bases between. There are 13 residues in the CDR3. From germline, CDR1 is GTSNPN and CDR2 SVGIG (reference sequence).

The CDR3 DNA reads TGTGCCAGCAGCCGCGACAGGGCCGCCCGGGGAAACACCATATATTTT. Amino acid sequence: CASSRDRAARGNTIYF. The genes are TRBV5-6 and TRBJ1-3; 7 positions match TRBD1. The CDR3 totals 16 residues. Looked up from germline, CDR1 is SGHDT and CDR2 is YYEEEE. V shed 4 bases, J shed 4 bases, and the junction held 11 bases outside the gene matches.

As regards this clone: The junction does not match germline at one end; this may be a read error. The gene calls are TRBV6-1 and TRBJ1-1; a possible D gene is TRBD1 (6 bases). Germline CDR1 and CDR2: MNHNS and SASEGT. The CDR3 spans 15 residues. In DNA, the CDR3 is TGTGCCAGCAGTGAACGGGGGGGCGTGAACACTGAGGCTTTCTTT. This gives the protein CASSERGGVNTEAFF.

This clone was detected a few times. V and J are TRBV5-1 and TRBJ1-5; D is uncertain. V lost 0 bases, J lost 3 bases, and 10 bases lay in between. The germline V gene encodes CDR1 SGHRS and CDR2 YFSETQ. The CDR3 loop spans 15 amino acids. The CDR3 DNA sequence: TGCGCCAGCAGCTTGGGCCCTAGGAACAATCAGCCCCAGCATTTT. Protein: CASSLGPRNNQPQHF.

This chain links TRBV5-1 with TRBJ2-2; D might be TRBD1 (6 bases). Trimming shortened V by 3 bases and J by 1 base, and 7 bases separated the two germline ends. The CDR3 consists of 14 residues. CDR1 and CDR2 from the germline V gene are SGHRS and YFSETQ. DNA of the CDR3: TGCGCCAGCAGCTCGGGACAGAACACCGGGGAGCTGTTTTTT. Its protein is CASSSGQNTGELFF.

The V gene is TRBV29-1, the J gene TRBJ2-1; D may be TRBD1 (5 bases). V was trimmed by 1 base and J by 5 bases, leaving 15 bases between them. The CDR3 contains 15 residues. In germline, CDR1 is SQVTM, CDR2 ANQGSEA. Written as DNA, the CDR3 is TGCAGCGTTGAAGGTGGGCAGGGAAAAGACAATGAGCAGTTCTTC. It specifies CSVEGGQGKDNEQFF.

This chain uses TRBV11-3 with TRBJ2-5, with TRBD2 matching 7 bases. Germline assignment: CDR1 SGHNT and CDR2 YENEEA. The CDR3 is 15 amino acids. Trimming at V came to 5 bases and at J to 5 bases, leaving 11 bases not matched to a gene. CDR3: CASSMRLAVGETQYF. CDR3 DNA sequence: TGTGCCAGCAGCATGAGGCTAGCGGTTGGGGAGACCCAGTACTTC.

The J gene is TRBJ2-7, the V gene TRBV7-9; the D gene is possibly TRBD1 (5 bases). Trimming took 4 bases from V and 2 from J, leaving 18 bases between them. CDR1 is SEHNR and CDR2 is FQNEAQ in the germline V gene (reference sequence). CDR3 size: 16 residues. The chain's CDR3 is CASSSSTLGATYEQYF. The DNA of the CDR3 is TGTGCCAGCAGCTCCTCCACCTTAGGGGCCACCTACGAGCAGTACTTC. Supplemented by reference TRBV7-9 and TRBJ2-7, the full variable domain reads DTGVSQNPRHKITKRGQNVTFRCDPISEHNRLYWYRQTLGQGPEFLTYFQNEAQLEKSRLLSDRFSAERPKGSFSTLEIQRTEQGDSAMYLCASSSSTLGATYEQYFGPGTRLTVT.

The V gene is TRBV11-2, the J gene TRBJ1-3; D is uncertain. This CDR3 is built from 15 residues. V lost 5 bases and J 3 bases, leaving 14 bases between the germline ends. Germline-derived CDR1 and CDR2 are SGHAT and FQNNGV. CDR3 in amino acids: CASSRTARDGNTIYF. In DNA, the CDR3 is TGTGCCAGCAGCCGGACTGCACGAGATGGAAACACCATATATTTT.

This clone appeared a single time. J is TRBJ2-2 and V is TRBV2; TRBD1 agrees at 7 bases. CDR1 and CDR2 (germline): SNHLY, FYNNEI. The CDR3 spans 14 residues. The V segment lost 5 bases and the J segment 6 bases; nucleotides outside the gene matches: 6. The CDR3 coding sequence is TGTGCCAGCAGTCCAAACGACAGGGCCGGGGAGCTGTTTTTT. Protein product: CASSPNDRAGELFF.

The chain couples TRBV5-5 to TRBJ2-7, with 9 bases fitting TRBD1. The V and J ends lost 4 bases and 5 bases, in that order; junction bases with no gene match: 7. This CDR3 is 14 amino acids long. Germline CDR1 is SGHKS and CDR2 is YYEKEE (reference sequence). The CDR3 loop is CASSNRDRANEQYV. The CDR3, as DNA: TGTGCCAGCAGCAACCGGGACAGGGCTAACGAGCAGTACGTC.

CDR3 in amino acids: CASSSGDRDTGELFF. DNA for the CDR3: TGTGCCAGCAGCTCCGGGGACAGGGACACCGGGGAGCTGTTTTTT. The genes are TRBV7-3 and TRBJ2-2, with 9 bases matching TRBD1. Losses at the gene ends were 4 bases for V and 3 bases for J; bases not matched to a gene: 3. The CDR3 totals 15 residues. The V gene's germline CDR1 is SGHTA and CDR2 FQGTGA.

The chain has TRBV29-1 and TRBJ2-1, with a tentative D call TRBD1 (5 bases). This CDR3 has 12 residues. V lost 6 bases and J 7 bases, leaving 13 bases between the germline ends. Germline-derived CDR1 and CDR2 are SQVTM and ANQGSEA. CDR3 in amino acids: CSVQSGPNEQFF. The CDR3 nucleotides are TGCAGCGTGCAATCAGGGCCGAATGAGCAGTTCTTC.

The chain joins TRBV7-6 to TRBJ2-2; 10 positions match TRBD2. Trimming cost V 5 bases and J 13 bases; bases outside gene matches: 16. The germline CDR1 and CDR2 sequences are SGHVS and FNYEAQ. This CDR3 spans 16 amino acids. The CDR3: CASSPEGLAARGGLFF. The CDR3 DNA is TGTGCCAGCAGCCCCGAAGGACTAGCGGCTCGGGGCGGGCTGTTTTTT.

This rearrangement joins TRBV27 to TRBJ2-1; perhaps TRBD1 as D (6 bases). Trimming cost V 8 bases and J 1 base, with 15 bases left between them. Per germline, CDR1 MNHEY and CDR2 SMNVEV (reference sequence). The CDR3 loop spans 15 amino acids. CDR3: CASVDRISSYNEQFF. CDR3 in DNA: TGTGCCAGCGTCGACAGGATATCGTCCTACAATGAGCAGTTCTTC.

This sequence joins TRBV21-1 and TRBJ2-3; whether TRBD2, the table's D call, matches the DNA was not checked. TRBV21-1 counts as a pseudogene. The CDR3 sequence is 16 residues long. The CDR3 reads CASNPPCGGTADTQYF. Written as DNA, the CDR3 is TGTGCCAGCAACCCCCCATGCGGGGGTACGGCAGATACGCAGTATTTT.

The sample holds one count of this clone. The chain joins TRBV30 to TRBJ2-7; 10 nucleotides match TRBD2. Looked up from germline, CDR1 is GTSNPN and CDR2 is SVGIG (reference sequence). This CDR3 comprises 16 residues. The V segment lost 0 bases and the J segment 4 bases; nucleotides outside the gene matches: 9. The CDR3: CAWSVREAGGRYEQYF. CDR3 bases: TGTGCCTGGAGTGTACGCGAAGCGGGAGGGCGTTACGAGCAGTACTTC.

V usage is TRBV2 and J usage is TRBJ1-5; D ambiguous. CDR3 length equals 13 residues. V was pared by 2 bases and J by 7 bases, with 9 bases between. The germline CDR1 and CDR2 sequences are SNHLY and FYNNEI. The CDR3 sequence: CASSEREAQPQHF. The CDR3 nucleotides are TGTGCCAGCAGTGAAAGGGAGGCCCAGCCCCAGCATTTT.

This clone was counted only a few times. This chain uses TRBV7-7 with TRBJ2-7; TRBD2 matches 9 bases. The CDR3 extends over 18 amino acids. Germline V gives CDR1 SSHAT, CDR2 FNYEAQ (reference sequence). V lost 4 bases and J lost 2; bases outside the gene matches: 15. The CDR3 reads CASSSPEVAGEPTYEQYV. DNA of the CDR3: TGTGCCAGCAGCTCCCCTGAGGTAGCGGGAGAGCCTACCTACGAGCAGTACGTC.

In its sample, this clone was seen once. The rearrangement joins TRBV6-5 to TRBJ2-5; 9 nucleotides agree with TRBD1. This CDR3 comprises 15 residues. Trimming at V came to 6 bases and at J to 4 bases, leaving 9 bases not matched to a gene. CDR1 MNHEY and CDR2 SVGAGI come from the germline V gene. The CDR3 spells CASSSGTGLRETQYF. The DNA for the CDR3 is TGTGCCAGCAGCTCCGGGACAGGGTTACGAGAGACCCAGTACTTC.

V gene TRBV7-6 combines with J gene TRBJ2-6, with D perhaps TRBD1 (6 bases). Germline V CDR1 and CDR2: SGHVS, FNYEAQ. The CDR3 sequence is 18 residues long. V lost 1 base and J lost 3, with 16 bases in between. In nucleotides, the CDR3 is TGTGCCAGCAGCTTAGGTAACAGGGCGATAGGTGGGGCCAACGTCCTGACTTTC. This codes for CASSLGNRAIGGANVLTF.

The chain employs TRBV6-5 and TRBJ2-7; 14 nucleotides match TRBD2. Trimming removed 6 bases from V and 5 bases from J; junction bases left unmatched: 0. This CDR3 region has 13 residues. CDR1 is MNHEY, CDR2 SVGAGI, per germline. CDR3 sequence (DNA): TGTGCCAGCAGGGGACTAGCGGGGGACGAGCAGTACTTC. This gives the protein CASRGLAGDEQYF.

A few counts support this clone. This chain connects TRBV6-6 to TRBJ1-4; D unresolved. Germline values: CDR1 MNHNY, CDR2 SVGAGI (reference sequence). Trimming left V 2 bases short and J 6 bases short, with 10 bases between. The CDR3 contains 14 residues. The chain's CDR3 is CASSYQGLDEKLFF. The CDR3 DNA reads as TGTGCCAGCAGTTACCAAGGACTCGATGAAAAACTGTTTTTT.

J is TRBJ1-2 and V is TRBV4-1; 7 bases line up with TRBD1. Germline CDR1 is MGHRA and CDR2 is YSYEKL. V lost 4 bases to trimming and J lost 3 bases; unmatched junction nucleotides: 8. This CDR3 is built from 15 residues. The CDR3 region is CASSRTNRGDYGYTF. In DNA form, the CDR3 reads TGCGCCAGCAGCCGAACAAACAGGGGTGACTATGGCTACACCTTC.